Below, 10 T cell receptor beta chains from the same sample are listed, as sequenced in a study of T and B cells in COVID-19 patients. Blood genomic DNA input for TRB amplification was 250-500 ng. Multiplex PCR with BIOMED2 TRB-A/B primer pools amplified TRB rearrangements. TCRdb re-analysed the multiplex PCR reads in MiXCR, keeping a single row per CDR3 protein. The data contain around 20,000 distinct CDR3 sequences, approximately 29% of them singletons. The sample consisted of blood. The receptors here all came from a human donor who had recovered from COVID-19.

The V gene is TRBV6-1, the J gene TRBJ2-5; 12 positions match TRBD2. The length of the CDR3 is 15 residues. The V and J ends lost 5 bases and 4 bases, in that order; junction bases with no gene match: 5. Looked up from germline, CDR1 is MNHNS and CDR2 is SASEGT. CDR3 amino acids: CASSRPTSGGETQYF. The CDR3 coding sequence is TGTGCCAGCAGTCGCCCGACTAGCGGGGGAGAGACCCAGTACTTC.

In this sample, this clonotype turned up many times. The chain couples TRBV19 to TRBJ2-5, with TRBD1 identical over 8 bases. With V trimmed by 5 bases and J by 5 bases, 4 bases remained unmatched. Germline V gene sequence: CDR1 LNHDA, CDR2 SQIVND (reference sequence). The CDR3 sequence is 13 residues long. CDR3 bases: TGTGCCAGTAGTCCACGACAGGGGGAGACCCAGTACTTC. Translation gives CASSPRQGETQYF.

A few counts support this clonotype. V and J are TRBV6-5 and TRBJ1-6; no firm D call. The CDR3 has 12 residues. Trimming removed 4 bases from V and 9 bases from J, with 7 bases in between. CDR1 is MNHEY, CDR2 SVGAGI, per germline. CDR3 in DNA: TGTGCCAGCAGTTCACAGATTTCACCCCTCCACTTT. This sequence encodes CASSSQISPLHF.

This clonotype was seen many times. The chain uses TRBV19 and TRBJ1-4; no firm D call. From germline, CDR1 is LNHDA and CDR2 SQIVND (reference sequence). The CDR3 runs to 15 residues. V lost 6 bases to trimming and J lost 7 bases, with 18 bases between them. This chain's CDR3 is CASRGGTRGSEKLFF. The CDR3, as DNA: TGTGCCAGTAGGGGAGGAACACGCGGGTCTGAAAAACTGTTTTTT.

The J gene is TRBJ1-5, the V gene TRBV30; weak D call: TRBD1 (5 bases). The CDR3 sequence is 13 residues long. V gave up 4 bases and J gave up 4 bases, with 11 bases separating them. Germline V lookup: CDR1 GTSNPN, CDR2 SVGIG (reference sequence). The DNA of the CDR3 is TGTGCCTGGAATGGGGGGATGAATCAGCCCCAGCATTTT. Translation: CAWNGGMNQPQHF.

This clonotype has only a few counts. This chain links TRBV6-5 with TRBJ2-4; 9 bases match TRBD2. The V gene's germline CDR1 is MNHEY and CDR2 SVGAGI. There are 16 residues in the CDR3. With V trimmed by 6 bases and J by 1 base, 7 bases remained unmatched. The chain's CDR3 is CASSTLRGGAKNIQYF. DNA of the CDR3: TGTGCCAGCAGCACCCTGCGGGGGGGTGCCAAAAACATTCAGTACTTC.

By sample fraction, this clonotype is large. The gene calls are TRBV29-1 and TRBJ2-5; maybe TRBD2 (5 bases). The V gene's germline CDR1 is SQVTM and CDR2 ANQGSEA. Trimming took 0 bases from V and 4 from J, leaving 12 bases between them. The CDR3 spans 14 residues. CDR3 coding DNA: TGCAGCGTTGAAGATGGGCAGGCGGGAGAGACCCAGTACTTC. It codes for CSVEDGQAGETQYF. Using reference TRBV29-1 and TRBJ2-5 for the parts outside the CDR3, the full variable domain is SAVISQKPSRDICQRGTSLTIQCQVDSQVTMMFWYRQQPGQSLTLIATANQGSEATYESGFVIDKFPISRPNLTFSTLTVSNMSPEDSSIYLCSVEDGQAGETQYFGPGTRLLVL.

The chain couples TRBV6-5 to TRBJ2-5; D uncertain. The CDR3 has 14 amino acids. In germline, CDR1 is MNHEY, CDR2 SVGAGI. V shed 4 bases and J shed 0 bases, with 9 bases lying between them. The CDR3 DNA follows: TGTGCCAGCAGTTTCAACGGAGACCAAGAGACCCAGTACTTC. The encoded protein is CASSFNGDQETQYF.

Relative to its sample, this clonotype is medium-sized (0.01 to 0.1%). The rearrangement uses TRBV11-3 and TRBJ2-3; TRBD2 is a possible D gene (7 bases). V was pared by 3 bases and J by 3 bases, with 10 bases between. CDR1 is SGHNT and CDR2 is YENEEA in the germline V gene. This CDR3 comprises 14 residues. The CDR3 sequence is CASSFEGGTDTQYF. For the CDR3, the DNA is TGTGCCAGCAGCTTTGAGGGGGGGACAGATACGCAGTATTTT.

This clonotype was counted a few times. The genes are TRBV7-2 and TRBJ2-5; D remains unclear. Trimming took off 6 bases at V and 5 bases at J, with 10 bases between the two ends. CDR1 is SGHTA and CDR2 is FQGNSA in the germline V gene. CDR3 length: 12 amino acids. The CDR3 spells CASSRYGETQYF. In nucleotides, the CDR3 is TGTGCCAGCAGTCGGTATGGGGAGACCCAGTACTTC.